Described below is a single TCR beta chain sequence and its context. As yet, its antigen is unknown. The data belong to a study of coeliac disease. Study observations and caveats: TRB repertoires were largely private, with most amino acid sequences found in only one sample. Lower clonality than controls marked TRB and TRG repertoires from active celiac intraepithelial and lamina propria samples.

Clones were sequenced by immunoSEQ multiplex PCR, and TCRdb holds only the in-frame ones, with some missing. The sample records some 5,100 clones, roughly 49% being singletons. The ends lost 4 bases at V and 7 bases at J; junction bases unmatched: 7. The CDR3 totals 13 residues. CDR1 and CDR2 (germline): GTSNPN, SVGIG (reference sequence). This chain uses TRBV30 with TRBJ2-1; TRBD2 matches at 7 bases. Source material: intraepithelial lymphocytes from the gut. The sequence was obtained from a woman in her twenties or thirties with active celiac disease. This CDR3 reads CAWTGGGGNEQFF. Here the CDR3 DNA reads TGTGCCTGGACGGGGGGAGGCGGTAATGAGCAGTTCTTC. Full variable domain (missing parts from reference TRBV30 and TRBJ2-1): SQTIHQWPATLVQPVGSPLSLECTVEGTSNPNLYWYRQAAGRGLQLLFYSVGIGQISSEVPQNLSASRPQDRQFILSSKKLLLSDSGFYLCAWTGGGGNEQFFGPGTRLTVL.